Below are 29 T cell receptor beta chains sequenced from a single sample in a study of regulatory T cells in long-lasting Graves disease. As for time point: newly diagnosed GD, antithyroid drugs for less than 3 months. PBMCs were the source of the RNA used for TCR sequencing. In building TCR beta libraries, iRepertoire HTBI primers were used together with Arm-PCR of CDR3 regions. Via MiXCR, TCRdb re-called the multiplex PCR reads, giving one row per CDR3 protein. The table has around 450,000 distinct CDR3 sequences, 14% to 15% seen once. Another study also made use of these data, one on T cells in Graves' hyperthyroidism and ophthalmopathy.

Sequences were derived from peripheral blood mononuclear cells (PBMCs), sampled at new diagnosis, from a patient treated with antithyroid drugs. The receptors originated from a woman aged 25-40 years with Graves disease.

This clonotype was observed at least ten times. The chain couples TRBV30 to TRBJ1-5, with D maybe TRBD1 (6 bases). The germline gives CDR1 GTSNPN, CDR2 SVGIG (reference sequence). This CDR3 has 16 residues. Trimming cost V 3 bases and J 5 bases, with 20 bases left between them. CDR3 region: CAWSVARGGGHQPQHF. In nucleotides, the CDR3 is TGTGCCTGGAGCGTCGCTCGGGGCGGGGGGCATCAGCCCCAGCATTTT.

This clonotype was counted ten times or more. The rearrangement links TRBV19 to TRBJ1-2; no clear D gene. The length of the CDR3 is 17 residues. V was pared by 5 bases and J by 0 bases, with 19 bases between. Germline V gene data show CDR1 as LNHDA and CDR2 as SQIVND (reference sequence). CDR3 bases: TGTGCCAGTAGTGTTGGGCGGACGGACCCCGCTAACTATGGCTACACCTTC. Translated: CASSVGRTDPANYGYTF.

V gene TRBV14 combines with J gene TRBJ2-7; possibly TRBD2 for D (6 bases). Germline values: CDR1 SGHDN, CDR2 FVKESK. V shed 4 bases and J shed 5 bases, with 12 bases lying between them. The CDR3 sequence is 13 residues long. CDR3 DNA sequence: TGTGCCAGCAGCCTATATCGACTAGACGAGCAGTACTTC. Translating gives CASSLYRLDEQYF.

This clonotype showed up many times. The CDR3 region has the DNA TGTGCCAGCAGCGCCGTGCTAGCGGGAGCGTACGAGCAGTACTTC. Encoded protein: CASSAVLAGAYEQYF. This chain joins TRBV7-9 and TRBJ2-7, with 10 bases matching TRBD2. The V and J ends lost 5 bases and 4 bases, in that order; junction bases with no gene match: 8. The CDR3 has 15 amino acids. Per germline, CDR1 SEHNR and CDR2 FQNEAQ (reference sequence).

This clonotype was seen a handful of times. The rearrangement links TRBV24-1 to TRBJ2-3; tentatively, D is TRBD1 (6 bases). With 3 bases removed from V and 6 bases from J, the gap between germline ends came to 21 bases. Per the germline V gene, CDR1 is KGHDR and CDR2 is SFDVKD. The length of the CDR3 is 17 residues. CDR3 DNA sequence: TGTGCCACCAGTGATCCGTTCAGGGGACGAGGGATGGATACGCAGTATTTT. Its translation: CATSDPFRGRGMDTQYF.

This clonotype was observed a handful of times. V is TRBV7-8 and J is TRBJ2-1; 10 bases line up with TRBD2. This CDR3 spans 13 amino acids. CDR1 and CDR2 from the germline V gene are SGHVS and FQNEAQ. V shed 8 bases, J shed 16 bases, and the junction held 14 bases outside the gene matches. This chain's CDR3 is CASSPFGASGSFF. CDR3 coding DNA: TGTGCCAGCTCACCGTTCGGGGCTAGCGGGAGTTTCTTC.

This clonotype was detected ten times or more. This rearrangement joins TRBV28 to TRBJ2-5, with D unclear. Per the germline V gene, CDR1 is MDHEN and CDR2 is SYDVKM. Trimming pared 6 bases from V and 0 bases from J, leaving 14 bases between. The CDR3 is made up of 15 amino acids. This chain's CDR3 is CASSPSYGYQETQYF. The CDR3, as DNA: TGTGCCAGCAGCCCCTCTTACGGTTACCAAGAGACCCAGTACTTC.

The sample holds many counts of this clonotype. The chain combines TRBV3-1 with TRBJ2-3; D gene uncertain. The CDR3 consists of 13 residues. Looked up from germline, CDR1 is LGHDT and CDR2 is YNNKEL (reference sequence). Trimming stripped 1 base from V and 2 bases from J, with 4 bases between. The CDR3 sequence is CASSQVLTDTQYF. The CDR3 region has the DNA TGTGCCAGCAGCCAAGTTCTCACAGATACGCAGTATTTT.

This clonotype was recorded at least ten times. This sequence joins TRBV6-5 and TRBJ1-2; the D is unclear. V lost 4 bases, J lost 1 base, and 7 bases lay in between. This CDR3 contains 13 residues. The germline V gene encodes CDR1 MNHEY and CDR2 SVGAGI. CDR3 region: CASSSRNNYGYTF. CDR3 sequence (DNA): TGTGCCAGCAGTTCCCGGAATAACTATGGCTACACCTTC.

This clonotype was recorded many times. The genes are TRBV18 and TRBJ2-2, with 10 bases identical to TRBD2. The CDR3 loop spans 16 amino acids. Trimming took 0 bases from V and 7 from J; bases not matched to a gene: 5. CDR1 is KGHSH, CDR2 LQKENI, per germline. The CDR3 nucleotides read TGTGCCAGCTCACCACCTGCTAGCGGGAGAGTCGGGGAGCTGTTTTTT. Translating it yields CASSPPASGRVGELFF. Using reference TRBV18 and TRBJ2-2 for the parts outside the CDR3, the full variable domain is NAGVMQNPRHLVRRRGQEARLRCSPMKGHSHVYWYRQLPEEGLKFMVYLQKENIIDESGMPKERFSAEFPKEGPSILRIQQVVRGDSAAYFCASSPPASGRVGELFFGEGSRLTVL.

This clonotype was counted between two and nine times. V and J are TRBV7-9 and TRBJ2-7; TRBD2 aligns across 9 bases. Germline CDR1 and CDR2: SEHNR and FQNEAQ (reference sequence). Losses at the gene ends were 1 base for V and 4 bases for J; bases not matched to a gene: 8. This CDR3 comprises 16 residues. The CDR3 DNA reads TGTGCCAGCAGCTTAGGTGGTAGCGGGAGACTGTACGAGCAGTACTTC. Amino acid sequence: CASSLGGSGRLYEQYF.

The rearrangement uses TRBV2 and TRBJ1-3; D uncertain. This CDR3 is built from 13 residues. V gave up 8 bases and J gave up 2 bases, with 10 bases separating them. Germline V gene sequence: CDR1 SNHLY, CDR2 FYNNEI. The CDR3 is CASGGRTGNTIYF. The CDR3 DNA is TGTGCCAGCGGCGGCCGTACTGGAAACACCATATATTTT.

CDR3 in amino acids: CASSGGGFGHTEAFF. CDR3 DNA: TGTGCCAGCAGCGGTGGGGGGTTTGGGCACACTGAAGCTTTCTTT. The rearrangement links TRBV9 to TRBJ1-1, with D perhaps matching TRBD1 (5 bases). Per germline, CDR1 SGDLS and CDR2 YYNGEE. With 3 bases removed from V and 3 bases from J, the gap between germline ends came to 15 bases. The CDR3 length is 15 residues.

The table lists this clonotype with many counts. J is TRBJ2-7 and V is TRBV6-2 or TRBV6-3, with D hard to call. V lost 2 bases and J lost 1, with 9 bases in between. The CDR3 contains 14 residues. Germline CDR1 reads MNHEY; CDR2 reads SVGEGT. The CDR3 here is CASSYRDGSYEQYF. The CDR3 DNA reads as TGTGCCAGCAGTTACCGTGATGGGTCCTACGAGCAGTACTTC.

In regard to this clonotype: This is likely an artifact of a read error, given a far larger clone one base away. This chain joins TRBV12-3 or TRBV12-4 and TRBJ2-7, with 7 positions matching TRBD2. V gave up 5 bases and J gave up 3 bases; unmatched junction bases: 7. The CDR3 is 14 amino acids. The CDR3 loop reads CASSRTTGGYEQYF. The CDR3 DNA reads TGTGCCAGCAGTCGGACAACGGGGGGCTACGAGCAGTACTTC.

The rearrangement uses TRBV24-1 and TRBJ2-7, with TRBD1 matching over 10 bases. Trimming cost V 3 bases and J 7 bases; bases outside gene matches: 8. CDR3 length: 15 residues. Germline CDR1 and CDR2: KGHDR and SFDVKD. This CDR3 reads CATSDAGTGAWEQYF. For the CDR3, the DNA is TGTGCCACCAGTGATGCCGGGACAGGGGCCTGGGAGCAGTACTTC.

This clonotype was counted many times. The gene calls are TRBV11-2 and TRBJ2-7; D gene ambiguous. Germline V gene data show CDR1 as SGHAT and CDR2 as FQNNGV. The CDR3 has 17 residues. V lost 1 base to trimming and J lost 4 bases, with 20 bases between them. The CDR3 DNA is TGTGCCAGCAGCTTAGGGGTACTCAAATCCCTATATTACGAGCAGTACTTC. Encoded protein: CASSLGVLKSLYYEQYF.

This clonotype was recorded a few times. The gene calls are TRBV5-8 and TRBJ2-5; 9 nucleotides agree with TRBD1. Germline CDR1 reads SGHTS; CDR2 reads YDEGEE. Trimming cost V 4 bases and J 1 base; bases outside gene matches: 8. The CDR3 spans 16 residues. CDR3 bases: TGTGCCAGCAGCATTTCGGGACAGGGTCCCCAAGAGACCCAGTACTTC. Its translation: CASSISGQGPQETQYF.

This clonotype was counted at least ten times. This rearrangement joins TRBV5-8 to TRBJ2-7; the match to TRBD2 covers 7 bases. The CDR3 has 15 residues. Germline lookup yields CDR1 SGHTS and CDR2 YDEGEE. V was pared by 0 bases and J by 4 bases, with 7 bases of the junction left unmatched. CDR3 DNA sequence: TGTGCCAGCAGCTTGGTCTCCAGCGGGATATACGAGCAGTACTTC. Encoded protein: CASSLVSSGIYEQYF.

This clonotype has at least ten counts. This sequence joins TRBV5-1 and TRBJ1-4, with D hard to call. The CDR3 runs to 14 residues. The germline V and J ends were trimmed by 4 bases and 7 bases, with 14 bases remaining between them. The germline V gene has CDR1 SGHRS and CDR2 YFSETQ. CDR3 protein: CASSEYRGSEKLFF. CDR3 DNA: TGCGCCAGCAGCGAGTACCGGGGAAGTGAAAAACTGTTTTTT.

The chain couples TRBV9 to TRBJ1-2; D uncertain. Germline-derived CDR1 and CDR2 are SGDLS and YYNGEE. This CDR3 comprises 13 residues. V was shortened by 6 bases and J by 6 bases, with 15 bases between the two germline ends. The CDR3 DNA sequence: TGTGCCAGCACCCAATTAAACCGGGATGGCTACACCTTC. Protein sequence: CASTQLNRDGYTF.

Details on this clonotype: A much larger clone differs from this one at a single base, so this may be a read error. J is TRBJ1-5 and V is TRBV7-2; D gene unclear. Looked up from germline, CDR1 is SGHTA and CDR2 is FQGNSA. Trimming took 1 base from V and 8 from J, leaving 15 bases between them. The CDR3 has 15 residues. The CDR3 nucleotides read TGTGCCAGCAGCTTAGGTCCCGGTGTGGGTAAGCCCCAGCATTTT. Amino acids: CASSLGPGVGKPQHF.

The J gene is TRBJ2-1, the V gene TRBV2; 16 bases line up with TRBD2. The CDR3 has 19 amino acids. V lost 7 bases to trimming and J lost 0 bases; unmatched junction nucleotides: 9. Per the germline V gene, CDR1 is SNHLY and CDR2 is FYNNEI. The CDR3 reads CASNWGGLAGGSSYNEQFF. In DNA form, the CDR3 reads TGTGCCAGCAATTGGGGGGGACTAGCGGGAGGGAGCTCCTACAATGAGCAGTTCTTC.

This chain uses TRBV10-3 with TRBJ2-6; TRBD2 might be the D (7 bases). This CDR3 comprises 15 residues. Germline CDR1 ENHRY, CDR2 SYGVKD. The CDR3 loop reads CAAKEGGSGANVLTF. The CDR3 DNA sequence: TGTGCTGCAAAGGAGGGGGGGTCTGGGGCCAACGTCCTGACTTTC.

The sample holds many counts of this clonotype. The rearrangement joins TRBV28 to TRBJ2-5; TRBD1 or TRBD2 may be the D gene (6 bases each). Deletions cut 6 bases from V and 7 bases from J, with 18 bases between. The CDR3 is made up of 14 amino acids. Germline values: CDR1 MDHEN, CDR2 SYDVKM. CDR3 sequence: CASRGGERSPTQYF. The CDR3 DNA is TGTGCCAGCAGGGGGGGCGAGCGGAGTCCGACCCAGTACTTC.

The chain is built from TRBV5-6 and TRBJ1-1, with 7 bases that match TRBD1. This CDR3 contains 15 residues. The J segment lost 6 bases and the V segment lost 4 bases, leaving 12 bases of the junction unmatched. The germline CDR1 and CDR2 sequences are SGHDT and YYEEEE. The chain's CDR3 is CASSDETGIDAEAFF. In nucleotides, the CDR3 is TGTGCCAGCAGCGACGAGACAGGGATAGACGCTGAAGCTTTCTTT.

This clonotype was found many times. The junction differs from germline at one of its ends, possibly a read error. This chain uses TRBV30 with TRBJ2-7, with 9 bases that match TRBD2. Germline CDR1 is GTSNPN and CDR2 is SVGIG (reference sequence). The CDR3 consists of 13 residues. CDR3 nucleotides: TGTGCCTGGAGTAGGTCTAGCGGGAACGAACAGTACTTC. Its protein product is CAWSRSSGNEQYF.

There are many counts of this clonotype. The chain carries TRBV29-1 and TRBJ1-1; TRBD1 agrees at 10 bases. CDR3 length: 13 residues. CDR1 SQVTM and CDR2 ANQGSEA come from the germline V gene. With 6 bases clipped from V and 3 bases from J, the junction kept 4 bases outside the gene matches. This CDR3 is CSVPGTGDTEAFF. DNA for the CDR3: TGCAGCGTACCTGGGACAGGGGACACTGAAGCTTTCTTT.

The chain uses TRBV29-1 and TRBJ1-6; D gene ambiguous. The germline gives CDR1 SQVTM, CDR2 ANQGSEA. Trimming removed 7 bases from V and 7 bases from J, with 11 bases in between. The CDR3 is made up of 12 amino acids. The CDR3 DNA is TGCAGCGCTTCCGACGGGAATTCACCCCTCCACTTT. It is translated as CSASDGNSPLHF. The variable domain in full, completed from reference TRBV29-1 and TRBJ1-6, reads SAVISQKPSRDICQRGTSLTIQCQVDSQVTMMFWYRQQPGQSLTLIATANQGSEATYESGFVIDKFPISRPNLTFSTLTVSNMSPEDSSIYLCSASDGNSPLHFGNGTRLTVT.